Sequencing of this T cell receptor (beta chain) was carried out in a study of T cell responses to AZD1222 COVID-19 vaccine. Study-wide results and caveats: Spike-specific TCR breadth and depth were elevated following two AZD1222 doses.

This clone was recorded a few times. What it binds is unknown. Method: immunoSEQ multiplex PCR; TCRdb's copy keeps in-frame clones and lacks some. The sample gives over 85,000 clones, around nine tenths of which show up once; 6.5% to 8% is in the top ten. The germline V gene has CDR1 MDHEN and CDR2 SYDVKM. This CDR3 comprises 14 residues. V was trimmed by 6 bases and J by 7 bases, leaving 13 bases between them. The TCR sequence derives from an adult in good health. This chain uses TRBV28 with TRBJ1-6, with D tentatively TRBD1 (6 bases). Sequencing was performed on peripheral blood, taken on day 0 of AZD1222 vaccination. The CDR3 spells CASSRDINNSPLHF. For the CDR3, the DNA is TGTGCCAGCAGCCGGGACATTAACAATTCACCCCTCCACTTT.